A single sample is the source of the 16 T cell receptor beta chains below, sequenced in a study of glioma-infiltrating T cells after dendritic cell vaccination. Data came from immunoSEQ multiplex PCR; TCRdb stores just in-frame clones and leaves some out. The sample contains approximately 84,000 clones, under 90% of which appear only once. This material consisted of blood, taken before dendritic cell vaccination. These receptors were taken from a human donor with glioblastoma.

The genes are TRBV7-8 and TRBJ2-5; D might be TRBD1 (5 bases). Trimming left V 2 bases short and J 1 base short, with 11 bases between. CDR1 SGHVS and CDR2 FQNEAQ come from the germline V gene. The CDR3 consists of 15 residues. The CDR3 DNA sequence: TGTGCCAGCAGCTTAATCGAGGACACCCAAGAGACCCAGTACTTC. It encodes CASSLIEDTQETQYF.

This clone has just one count. The chain carries TRBV9 and TRBJ2-2, with 14 positions matching TRBD2. Germline loops: CDR1 SGDLS, CDR2 YYNGEE. With 3 bases clipped from V and 8 bases from J, the junction kept 6 bases outside the gene matches. The CDR3 is 16 amino acids. CDR3 nucleotides: TGTGCCAGCAGCGGCGGACTAGCGGGAGGCCCGGGGGAGCTGTTTTTT. Residues: CASSGGLAGGPGELFF.

V gene TRBV29-1 combines with J gene TRBJ1-5; D perhaps matches TRBD1 (6 bases). V was cut by 4 bases and J by 3 bases, with 13 bases left in between. Germline CDR1 is SQVTM and CDR2 is ANQGSEA. The CDR3 covers 14 residues. The CDR3 region has the DNA TGCAGCGTTGTACTGACAGGTTTCAATCAGCCCCAGCATTTT. Encoded protein: CSVVLTGFNQPQHF.

This chain uses TRBV5-1 with TRBJ1-4, with D possibly matching TRBD1 (5 bases). Germline CDR1 and CDR2: SGHRS and YFSETQ. Trimming shortened V by 5 bases and J by 8 bases, and 13 bases separated the two germline ends. The CDR3 consists of 13 residues. The CDR3 here is CASRRGTGEKLFF. CDR3 sequence (DNA): TGCGCCAGCAGGCGGGGGACGGGCGAAAAACTGTTTTTT.

The chain has TRBV30 and TRBJ2-1, with TRBD1 matching over 7 bases. The CDR3 totals 16 residues. From germline, CDR1 is GTSNPN and CDR2 SVGIG (reference sequence). V shed 5 bases, J shed 0 bases, and the junction held 10 bases outside the gene matches. The DNA of the CDR3 is TGTGCCTGGGCCAGGGGGAAAGTTAGCTCCTACAATGAGCAGTTCTTC. Translation: CAWARGKVSSYNEQFF.

V usage is TRBV5-6 and J usage is TRBJ1-2; 7 nucleotides line up with TRBD1. Germline trimming cut 4 bases from V and 5 bases from J; bases unmatched to any gene: 8. The CDR3 spans 14 residues. The germline V gene has CDR1 SGHDT and CDR2 YYEEEE. In nucleotides, the CDR3 is TGTGCCAGCAGCCGACAGGGTTTGAGTTATGGCTACACCTTC. As protein: CASSRQGLSYGYTF.

This rearrangement joins TRBV5-4 to TRBJ2-7, with TRBD2 matching 14 bases. The V segment lost 4 bases and the J segment 4 bases; nucleotides outside the gene matches: 10. Germline V gene sequence: CDR1 SGHNT, CDR2 YYREEE (reference sequence). The CDR3 totals 17 residues. The CDR3 bases are TGTGCCAGCAGCCCAGGGACTAGCGGGAGTAGGACTTACGAGCAGTACTTC. It codes for CASSPGTSGSRTYEQYF.

A note on this clone: Sequence at one end of the junction differs from germline and may be a read error. The chain combines TRBV5-4 with TRBJ1-6; no definite D call. Germline V gives CDR1 SGHNT, CDR2 YYREEE (reference sequence). This CDR3 spans 14 amino acids. CDR3 protein: CASRLERGGSPLHF. CDR3 in DNA: TGTGCCAGCAGATTGGAACGGGGAGGATCACCCCTCCACTTT.

The rearrangement joins TRBV2 to TRBJ2-2; 9 bases are a match to TRBD1. After removal of 4 bases from V and 6 bases from J, the junction contained 3 bases not matched to a gene. From germline, CDR1 is SNHLY and CDR2 FYNNEI. The CDR3 spans 14 residues. The CDR3 nucleotides read TGTGCCAGCAGTGCACAGGGGGCAGCCGGGGAGCTGTTTTTT. Amino acids: CASSAQGAAGELFF.

The chain is built from TRBV1 and TRBJ2-1; the table's D call of TRBD2 was not tested on the DNA. TRBV1 is listed as a pseudogene. This CDR3 has 20 amino acids. The CDR3 sequence is CTSSQEGGGLGLPLGNEQFF. The DNA of the CDR3 is TGCACCAGCAGCCAAGAGGGGGGGGGACTAGGTTTGCCACTGGGCAATGAGCAGTTCTTC.

The chain employs TRBV5-1 and TRBJ2-2, with 9 bases aligning to TRBD2. Germline assignment: CDR1 SGHRS and CDR2 YFSETQ. The CDR3 has 15 amino acids. The V and J ends lost 1 base and 3 bases, in that order; junction bases with no gene match: 1. The CDR3 protein is CASSLKRGDTGELFF. In nucleotides, the CDR3 is TGCGCCAGCAGCTTGAAGCGGGGGGACACCGGGGAGCTGTTTTTT.

The chain couples TRBV6-5 to TRBJ1-6; 7 nucleotides align to TRBD1. The CDR3 is 15 amino acids. CDR1 MNHEY and CDR2 SVGAGI come from the germline V gene. The V and J ends lost 5 bases and 7 bases, in that order; junction bases with no gene match: 8. DNA of the CDR3: TGTGCCAGCAGTGCCCTCGGGACAGAAAATTCACCCCTCCACTTT. This gives the protein CASSALGTENSPLHF.

This chain connects TRBV2 to TRBJ1-1; TRBD1 matches at 10 bases. CDR3 size: 17 residues. The junction had 10 bases not matched to a gene; V was cut back by 6 bases and J by 0 bases. Germline V gene data show CDR1 as SNHLY and CDR2 as FYNNEI. CDR3 amino acids: CASRGTGDHLMNTEAFF. For the CDR3, the DNA is TGTGCCAGCAGAGGGACAGGGGACCATCTAATGAACACTGAAGCTTTCTTT.

V gene TRBV18 combines with J gene TRBJ2-7; 10 nucleotides line up with TRBD1. Germline V gene lookup returns CDR1 KGHSH and CDR2 LQKENI. This CDR3 region has 14 residues. Trimming took 3 bases from V and 4 from J; bases not matched to a gene: 3. CDR3 bases: TGTGCCAGCTCACCGGGGACAGGGGTATACGAGCAGTACTTC. Amino acid sequence: CASSPGTGVYEQYF.

The CDR3 sequence: CASSLTGTGLLGSYNEQFF. The CDR3 nucleotides are TGTGCCAGCAGCTTAACCGGGACAGGGTTACTTGGGTCCTACAATGAGCAGTTCTTC. The V and J genes are TRBV7-3 and TRBJ2-1, with 9 bases matching TRBD1. The CDR3 runs to 19 residues. The germline V gene encodes CDR1 SGHTA and CDR2 FQGTGA. V lost 0 bases, J lost 1 base, and 10 bases stayed unmatched.

The V call is TRBV7-2, the J call TRBJ1-1; TRBD1 matches at 8 bases. The V gene's germline CDR1 is SGHTA and CDR2 FQGNSA. The CDR3 has 13 residues. After removal of 5 bases from V and 6 bases from J, the junction contained 5 bases not matched to a gene. In DNA form, the CDR3 reads TGTGCCAGCAGCGGACAGGGAACTTCTGAAGCTTTCTTT. Translation: CASSGQGTSEAFF.